The 22 T cell receptor beta chains below come from one sample, sequenced in a study of blood T cell repertoires in COVID-19. Sequencing was performed with immunoSEQ multiplex PCR; in TCRdb, only in-frame clones are kept and a portion is missing. The sample holds a few hundred thousand clones; 86% are singletons and the top ten take about 9.4%. The specimen sequenced was PBMCs or T cells enriched from blood (not recorded which). These receptors came from a woman younger than 30 who had recovered from COVID-19.

DNA for the CDR3: TGTGCCAGCATGGGGGGGGTAAACTATGGCTACACCTTC. Its protein is CASMGGVNYGYTF. The chain carries TRBV6-5 and TRBJ1-2; weak D call: TRBD1 (5 bases). In germline, CDR1 is MNHEY, CDR2 SVGAGI. Trimming shortened V by 7 bases and J by 2 bases, and 11 bases separated the two germline ends. This CDR3 contains 13 residues.

This clone came up once. The chain joins TRBV30 to TRBJ1-1; 8 bases line up with TRBD1. CDR1 is GTSNPN and CDR2 is SVGIG in the germline V gene (reference sequence). The ends lost 3 bases at V and 0 bases at J; junction bases unmatched: 3. The CDR3 extends over 14 amino acids. The CDR3, as DNA: TGTGCCTGGAGCAAGACAGGGGTGAACACTGAAGCTTTCTTT. Its translation: CAWSKTGVNTEAFF.

J is TRBJ2-1 and V is TRBV27; TRBD1 might be the D (6 bases). There are 14 residues in the CDR3. Between the trimmed V and J ends, which lost 3 bases and 5 bases, there was a span of 11 bases. The germline gives CDR1 MNHEY, CDR2 SMNVEV (reference sequence). In DNA, the CDR3 is TGTGCCAGCAGTTTTGGGGACACCCACAATGAGCAGTTCTTC. Translated: CASSFGDTHNEQFF.

The V and J genes are TRBV30 and TRBJ2-1, with TRBD1 matching 7 bases. J gave up 12 bases and V 3 bases, and 20 bases lay outside the gene matches. CDR3 length: 16 residues. Looked up from germline, CDR1 is GTSNPN and CDR2 is SVGIG (reference sequence). CDR3 sequence reads: CAWREPGTDRGSGQFF. DNA for the CDR3: TGTGCCTGGAGGGAACCCGGGACAGATAGGGGGTCCGGGCAGTTCTTC.

The chain recombines TRBV30 with TRBJ1-1, with D hard to call. The germline V and J ends were trimmed by 0 bases and 0 bases, with 8 bases remaining between them. CDR1 and CDR2 from the germline V gene are GTSNPN and SVGIG (reference sequence). The length of the CDR3 is 14 residues. The CDR3 region is CAWSVEGLNTEAFF. CDR3 bases: TGTGCCTGGAGTGTGGAGGGATTGAACACTGAAGCTTTCTTT.

To note about this clone: The sample holds other DNA sequences that translate to the same CDR3. This chain links TRBV29-1 with TRBJ1-2; no firm D call. V dropped 0 bases and J dropped 8 bases, with 10 bases sitting between them. Germline assignment: CDR1 SQVTM and CDR2 ANQGSEA. The CDR3 covers 12 residues. The CDR3 coding sequence is TGCAGCGTTGAAGATGGCAGGTACGGCTACACCTTC. This sequence encodes CSVEDGRYGYTF. Variable domain in full (rest from reference TRBV29-1 and TRBJ1-2): SAVISQKPSRDICQRGTSLTIQCQVDSQVTMMFWYRQQPGQSLTLIATANQGSEATYESGFVIDKFPISRPNLTFSTLTVSNMSPEDSSIYLCSVEDGRYGYTFGSGTRLTVV.

The rearrangement uses TRBV19 and TRBJ1-5; TRBD1 matches at 9 bases. Trimming cost V 5 bases and J 4 bases; bases outside gene matches: 12. The germline V gene encodes CDR1 LNHDA and CDR2 SQIVND (reference sequence). The CDR3 runs 17 residues. CDR3 DNA: TGTGCCAGTAGTCCAGCCCCCGGGACAGGGCGGAATCAGCCCCAGCATTTT. Amino acid sequence: CASSPAPGTGRNQPQHF.

The chain uses TRBV19 and TRBJ2-2; 7 positions agree with TRBD2. The CDR3 runs to 15 residues. J gave up 1 base and V 1 base, and 0 bases lay outside the gene matches. Germline-derived CDR1 and CDR2 are LNHDA and SQIVND (reference sequence). The CDR3 here is CASSIAGGNTGELFF. In DNA form, the CDR3 reads TGTGCCAGTAGTATAGCGGGAGGGAACACCGGGGAGCTGTTTTTT.

The J gene is TRBJ1-2, the V gene TRBV5-1, with 10 nucleotides matching TRBD1. The V gene end was trimmed by 4 bases and the J gene end by 8 bases; junction bases not matched to a gene: 11. The length of the CDR3 is 15 residues. Germline CDR1 is SGHRS and CDR2 is YFSETQ. The CDR3: CASSLGVDRGGGYTF. CDR3 coding DNA: TGCGCCAGCAGCCTAGGTGTGGACAGGGGGGGCGGCTACACCTTC.

This chain joins TRBV7-2 and TRBJ2-3; no definite D call. The CDR3 runs to 13 residues. Germline CDR1 and CDR2: SGHTA and FQGNSA. Between the trimmed V and J ends, which lost 1 base and 0 bases, there was a span of 2 bases. Written as DNA, the CDR3 is TGTGCCAGCAGCTTAGTAAGCACAGATACGCAGTATTTT. Translated, it gives CASSLVSTDTQYF. Based on the CDR3 plus reference TRBV7-2 and TRBJ2-3, the full variable domain is GAGVSQSPSNKVTEKGKDVELRCDPISGHTALYWYRQSLGQGLEFLIYFQGNSAPDKSGLPSDRFSAERTGGSVSTLTIQRTQQEDSAVYLCASSLVSTDTQYFGPGTRLTVL.

This clone was seen a single time. The V gene is TRBV2, the J gene TRBJ1-5, with D possibly TRBD1 on 5 matching bases. The V end was cut by 8 bases, the J end by 0 bases, with 11 bases between. Germline values: CDR1 SNHLY, CDR2 FYNNEI. The CDR3 sequence is 14 residues long. The CDR3: CASGREISNQPQHF. Here the CDR3 DNA reads TGTGCCAGCGGCAGGGAAATTAGCAATCAGCCCCAGCATTTT.

This rearrangement joins TRBV3-1 (or the pseudogene TRBV3-2) to TRBJ1-6; D not resolved. The CDR3 is 16 residues long. The V gene's germline CDR1 is LGHDT and CDR2 YNNKEL (reference sequence). The V end lost 1 base, the J end lost 10 bases, and 17 bases lay between the germline ends. The CDR3 DNA reads as TGTGCCAGCAGCCAAGTAGGAGATGGGTTGCAATCACCCCTCCACTTT. This translates into CASSQVGDGLQSPLHF.

The rearrangement links TRBV27 to TRBJ1-4; possibly TRBD1 for D (5 bases). Per germline, CDR1 MNHEY and CDR2 SMNVEV (reference sequence). This CDR3 region has 15 residues. V was cut by 2 bases and J by 5 bases, with 12 bases left in between. The CDR3 DNA reads TGTGCCAGCAGTTTAATGGCGGCAGGGAATGAAAAACTGTTTTTT. It is translated as CASSLMAAGNEKLFF. Looking up the rest from reference TRBV27 and TRBJ1-4 gives the full variable domain: EAQVTQNPRYLITVTGKKLTVTCSQNMNHEYMSWYRQDPGLGLRQIYYSMNVEVTDKGDVPEGYKVSRKEKRNFPLILESPSPNQTSLYFCASSLMAAGNEKLFFGSGTQLSVL.

V is TRBV5-1 and J is TRBJ2-5; D not resolved. In germline, CDR1 is SGHRS, CDR2 YFSETQ. V was cut by 0 bases and J by 5 bases, with 11 bases left in between. The CDR3 has 14 residues. Here the CDR3 reads CASSLGSYGETQYF. The CDR3 DNA sequence: TGCGCCAGCAGCTTGGGGAGCTATGGGGAGACCCAGTACTTC.

The J gene is TRBJ1-1, the V gene TRBV11-3, with TRBD1 matching 8 bases. V shed 5 bases, J shed 1 base, and the junction held 3 bases outside the gene matches. Germline V lookup: CDR1 SGHNT, CDR2 YENEEA. The CDR3 is 14 residues long. CDR3 residues: CASSPGQGNTEAFF. In DNA form, the CDR3 reads TGTGCCAGCAGCCCCGGACAGGGGAACACTGAAGCTTTCTTT.

The gene calls are TRBV19 and TRBJ2-7; D might be TRBD1 (8 bases). V was trimmed by 9 bases and J by 2 bases, leaving 17 bases between them. The CDR3 is 14 residues long. The germline gives CDR1 LNHDA, CDR2 SQIVND (reference sequence). In DNA, the CDR3 is TGTGCCAGCACGACAGGGGAGGGAACCTACGAGCAGTACTTC. Encoded protein: CASTTGEGTYEQYF.

This CDR3 is CASSYTTGTEAFF. The DNA for the CDR3 is TGCGCCAGCAGCTACACAACGGGAACTGAAGCTTTCTTT. The V and J genes are TRBV4-1 and TRBJ1-1; no clear D. Germline CDR1 is MGHRA and CDR2 is YSYEKL. Trimming pared 5 bases from V and 5 bases from J, leaving 12 bases between. The CDR3 contains 13 residues.

The CDR3, as DNA: TGTGCCAGCAGTTATAGCGGGGGGGCGACAGATACGCAGTATTTT. Its translation is CASSYSGGATDTQYF. V gene TRBV7-9 combines with J gene TRBJ2-3, with 11 bases lining up with TRBD2. V was clipped by 6 bases and J by 3 bases; unmatched bases: 5. The CDR3 covers 15 residues. Germline V gene sequence: CDR1 SEHNR, CDR2 FQNEAQ (reference sequence).

For this clone: This may stem from a read error, because a much larger clone lies one nucleotide away. The chain is built from TRBV19 and TRBJ2-1; possible D gene TRBD2, 6 bases. From germline, CDR1 is LNHDA and CDR2 SQIVND (reference sequence). V was clipped by 7 bases and J by 0 bases, with 7 bases between them. The CDR3 totals 13 residues. In nucleotides, the CDR3 is TGTGCCAGTACCGGGAGCTCCTACAATGAGCAGTTCTTC. This sequence encodes CASTGSSYNEQFF.

This clone was seen a handful of times. The chain carries TRBV3-1 (or the pseudogene TRBV3-2) and TRBJ1-5; 8 bases are shared with TRBD1. The CDR3 runs 16 residues. V lost 3 bases and J lost 3; bases outside the gene matches: 7. CDR1 LGHDT and CDR2 YNNKEL come from the germline V gene (reference sequence). The CDR3 nucleotides are TGTGCCAGCAGCCAGTCGGCAGGGGGCAACAATCAGCCCCAGCATTTT. Translated: CASSQSAGGNNQPQHF.

J is TRBJ2-1 and V is TRBV3-1 (or the pseudogene TRBV3-2); 10 nucleotides match TRBD2. The CDR3 totals 16 residues. The ends lost 0 bases at V and 7 bases at J; junction bases unmatched: 6. Germline V gene sequence: CDR1 LGHDT, CDR2 YNNKEL (reference sequence). CDR3: CASSQDILAGVNEQFF. CDR3 in DNA: TGTGCCAGCAGCCAAGATATCCTAGCGGGAGTAAATGAGCAGTTCTTC.

CDR3 DNA sequence: TGTGCCAGCAGCTTAGATGGGGACATAGAAGCTTTCTTT. It is translated as CASSLDGDIEAFF. This chain uses TRBV7-9 with TRBJ1-1; D perhaps matches TRBD1 (6 bases). The CDR3 is 13 amino acids. The V end lost 1 base, the J end lost 8 bases, and 11 bases lay between the germline ends. Germline values: CDR1 SEHNR, CDR2 FQNEAQ (reference sequence).